This TCR beta chain appears in the sequencing data of a study of blood T cell repertoires in COVID-19. Study-wide background: Both acute and convalescent COVID-19 samples were obtained from the United States, Italy and Spain.

The CDR3 has 12 amino acids. Germline loops: CDR1 SQVTM, CDR2 ANQGSEA. V shed 4 bases and J shed 1 base, with 7 bases lying between them. Method: immunoSEQ multiplex PCR; TCRdb's copy keeps in-frame clones and lacks some. The repertoire holds 200,000 to 300,000 clones, with around nine tenths as singletons. Material for sequencing was peripheral blood. The sequence was collected from a man aged 18 to 29 with active or convalescent COVID-19. The chain recombines TRBV29-1 with TRBJ2-5; D gene unclear. CDR3 sequence: CSVVFPQETQYF. The CDR3 DNA follows: TGCAGCGTTGTATTCCCCCAAGAGACCCAGTACTTC.